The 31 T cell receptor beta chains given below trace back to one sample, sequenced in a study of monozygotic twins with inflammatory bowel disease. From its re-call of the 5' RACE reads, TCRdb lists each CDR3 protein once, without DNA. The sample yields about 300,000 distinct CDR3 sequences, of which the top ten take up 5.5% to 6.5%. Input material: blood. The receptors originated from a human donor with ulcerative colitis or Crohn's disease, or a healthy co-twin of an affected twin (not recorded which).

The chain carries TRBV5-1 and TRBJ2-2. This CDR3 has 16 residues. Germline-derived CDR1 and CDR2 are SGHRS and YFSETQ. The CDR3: CASSLGVSGSTGELFF.

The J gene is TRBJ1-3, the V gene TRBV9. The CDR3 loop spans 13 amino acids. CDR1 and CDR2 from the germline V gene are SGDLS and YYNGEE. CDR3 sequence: CASTPPRRNTIYF. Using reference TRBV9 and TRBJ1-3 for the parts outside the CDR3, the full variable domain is DSGVTQTPKHLITATGQRVTLRCSPRSGDLSVYWYQQSLDQGLQFLIQYYNGEERAKGNILERFSAQQFPDLHSELNLSSLELGDSALYFCASTPPRRNTIYFGEGSWLTVV.

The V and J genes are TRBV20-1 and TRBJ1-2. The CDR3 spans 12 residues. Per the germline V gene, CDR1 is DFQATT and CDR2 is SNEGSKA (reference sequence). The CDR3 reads CSASPREYGYTF.

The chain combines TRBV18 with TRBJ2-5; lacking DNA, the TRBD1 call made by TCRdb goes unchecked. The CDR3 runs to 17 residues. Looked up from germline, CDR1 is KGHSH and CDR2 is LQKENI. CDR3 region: CASSLRGGASFQETQYF.

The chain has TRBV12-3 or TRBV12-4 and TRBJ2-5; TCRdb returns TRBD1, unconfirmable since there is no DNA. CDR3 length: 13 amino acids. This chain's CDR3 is CASTPGGSETQYF.

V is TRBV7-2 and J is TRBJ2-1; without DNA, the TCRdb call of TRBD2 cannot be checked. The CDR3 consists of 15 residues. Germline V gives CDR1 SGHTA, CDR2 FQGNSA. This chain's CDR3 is CASTQQGGRGNEQFF.

CDR3 loop: CASIGQGRMNTEAFF. The chain has TRBV6-1 and TRBJ1-1; TCRdb indicates TRBD1, and absent DNA this call remains unverified. The CDR3 consists of 15 residues. Germline V CDR1 and CDR2: MNHNS, SASEGT.

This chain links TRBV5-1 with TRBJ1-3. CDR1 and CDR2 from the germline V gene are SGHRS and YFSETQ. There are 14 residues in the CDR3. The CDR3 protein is CASSLDTLRDTIYF.

The CDR3 sequence: CASSSSVGLAGYEQYF. The J gene is TRBJ2-7, the V gene TRBV5-1; TCRdb picks TRBD2, but there is no DNA to check that call. The length of the CDR3 is 16 residues. In germline, CDR1 is SGHRS, CDR2 YFSETQ.

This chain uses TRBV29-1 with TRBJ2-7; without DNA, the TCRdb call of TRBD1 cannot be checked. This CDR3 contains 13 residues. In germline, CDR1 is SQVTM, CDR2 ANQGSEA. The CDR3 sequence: CSVVLRGSYEQYF.

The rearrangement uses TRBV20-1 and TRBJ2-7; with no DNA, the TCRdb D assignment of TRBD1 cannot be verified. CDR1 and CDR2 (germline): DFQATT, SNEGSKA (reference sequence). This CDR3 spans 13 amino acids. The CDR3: CSSIAGFVSEQYF.

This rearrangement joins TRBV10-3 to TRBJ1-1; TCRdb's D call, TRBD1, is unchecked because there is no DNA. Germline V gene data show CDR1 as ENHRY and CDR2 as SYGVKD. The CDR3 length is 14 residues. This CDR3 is CATGRVQGLGEAFF.

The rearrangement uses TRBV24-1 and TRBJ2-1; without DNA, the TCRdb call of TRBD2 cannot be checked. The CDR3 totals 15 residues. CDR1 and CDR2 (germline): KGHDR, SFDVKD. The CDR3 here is CATSGPLAGRNEQFF.

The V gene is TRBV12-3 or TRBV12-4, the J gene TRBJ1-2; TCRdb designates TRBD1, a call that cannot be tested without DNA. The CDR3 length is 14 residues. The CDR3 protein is CASSTGGVNYGYTF.

The CDR3 region is CAALDRASGANVLTF. J is TRBJ2-6 and V is TRBV28. The CDR3 sequence is 15 residues long. Germline values: CDR1 MDHEN, CDR2 SYDVKM.

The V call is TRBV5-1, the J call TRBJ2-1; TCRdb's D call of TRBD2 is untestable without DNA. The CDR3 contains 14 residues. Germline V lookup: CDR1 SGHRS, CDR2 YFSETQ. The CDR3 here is CASSLRLADGEQFF.

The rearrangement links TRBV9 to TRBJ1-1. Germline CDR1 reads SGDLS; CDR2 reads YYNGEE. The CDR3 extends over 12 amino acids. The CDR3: CASSEDGPEAFF.

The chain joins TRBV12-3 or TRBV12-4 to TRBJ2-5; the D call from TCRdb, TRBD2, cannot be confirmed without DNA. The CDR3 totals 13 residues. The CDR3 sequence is CASSLLDFKTQYF.

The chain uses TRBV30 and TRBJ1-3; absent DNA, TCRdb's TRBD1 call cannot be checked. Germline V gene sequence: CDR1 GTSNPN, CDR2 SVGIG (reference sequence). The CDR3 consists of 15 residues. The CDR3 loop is CAWSPGRSSGNTIYF.

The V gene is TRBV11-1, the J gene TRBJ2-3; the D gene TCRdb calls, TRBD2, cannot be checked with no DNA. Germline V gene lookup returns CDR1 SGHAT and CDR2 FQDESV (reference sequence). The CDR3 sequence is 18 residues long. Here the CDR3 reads CASSSLGLAGGPTDTQYF.

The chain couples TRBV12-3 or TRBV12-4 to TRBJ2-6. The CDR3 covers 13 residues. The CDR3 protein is CASRYSGANVLTF.

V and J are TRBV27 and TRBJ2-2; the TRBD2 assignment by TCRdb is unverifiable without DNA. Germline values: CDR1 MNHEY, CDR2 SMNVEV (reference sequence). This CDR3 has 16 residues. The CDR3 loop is CASSLLPSSNTGELFF.

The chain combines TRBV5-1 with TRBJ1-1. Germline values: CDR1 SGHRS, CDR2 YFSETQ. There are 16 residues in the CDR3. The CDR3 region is CASSLEARVMNTEAFF.

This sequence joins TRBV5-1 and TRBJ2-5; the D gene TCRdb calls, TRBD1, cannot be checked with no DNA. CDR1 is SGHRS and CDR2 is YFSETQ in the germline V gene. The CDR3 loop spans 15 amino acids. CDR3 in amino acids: CASSKGVLSQETQYF.

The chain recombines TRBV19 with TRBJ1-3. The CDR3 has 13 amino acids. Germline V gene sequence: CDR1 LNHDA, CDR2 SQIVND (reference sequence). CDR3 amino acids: CASTRTSGNTIYF.

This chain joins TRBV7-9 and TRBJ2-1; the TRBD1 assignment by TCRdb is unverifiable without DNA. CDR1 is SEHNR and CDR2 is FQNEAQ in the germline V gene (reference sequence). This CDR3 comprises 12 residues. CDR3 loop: CASSPPGQWEFF.

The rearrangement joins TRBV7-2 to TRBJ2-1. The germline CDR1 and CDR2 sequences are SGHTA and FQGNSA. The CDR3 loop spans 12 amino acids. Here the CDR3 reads CASSAKVVEQFF.

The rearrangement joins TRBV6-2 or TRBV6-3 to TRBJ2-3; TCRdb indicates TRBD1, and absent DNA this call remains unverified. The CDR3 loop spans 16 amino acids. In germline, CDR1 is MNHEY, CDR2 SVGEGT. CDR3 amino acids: CASSYSPPTGTDTQYF.

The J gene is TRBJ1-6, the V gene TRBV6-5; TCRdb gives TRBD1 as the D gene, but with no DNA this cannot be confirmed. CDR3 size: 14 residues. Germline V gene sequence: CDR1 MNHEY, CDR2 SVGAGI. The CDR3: CASSYLGRNSPLHF.

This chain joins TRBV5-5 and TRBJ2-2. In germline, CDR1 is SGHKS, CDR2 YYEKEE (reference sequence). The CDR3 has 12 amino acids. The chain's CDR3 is CASSLPAGELFF.

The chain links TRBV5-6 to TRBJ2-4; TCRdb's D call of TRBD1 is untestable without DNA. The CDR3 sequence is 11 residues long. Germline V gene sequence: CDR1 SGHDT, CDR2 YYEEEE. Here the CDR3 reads CASSNDREKYF.